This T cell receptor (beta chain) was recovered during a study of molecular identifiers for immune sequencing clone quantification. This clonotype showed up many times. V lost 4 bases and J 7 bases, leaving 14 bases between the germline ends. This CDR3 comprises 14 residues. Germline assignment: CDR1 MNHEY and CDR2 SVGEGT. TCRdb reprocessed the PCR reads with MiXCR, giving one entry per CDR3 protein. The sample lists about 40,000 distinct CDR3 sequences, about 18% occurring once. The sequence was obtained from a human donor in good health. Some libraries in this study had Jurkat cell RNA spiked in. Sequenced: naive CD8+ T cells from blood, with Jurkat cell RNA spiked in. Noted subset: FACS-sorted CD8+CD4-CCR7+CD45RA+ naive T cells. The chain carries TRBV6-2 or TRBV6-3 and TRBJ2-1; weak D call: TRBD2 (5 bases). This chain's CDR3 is CASSLRGPINEQFF. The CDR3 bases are TGTGCCAGCAGTTTGAGAGGGCCGATTAATGAGCAGTTCTTC.